This entry lists 9 T cell receptor beta chains sequenced from one sample in a study of blood T cells in healthy people across ages. Combining a sample-barcoded 5' primer with a J-beta primer mix, a second PCR ran for roughly 7 to 12 cycles. TCRdb reprocessed the 5' RACE reads via MiXCR and lists one record per CDR3 protein. The table lists some 1,800,000 distinct CDR3 sequences, around 40% of them singletons. What was sequenced was blood. The receptors originated from a human donor in good health.

The table lists this clonotype with a few counts. The V call is TRBV10-3, the J call TRBJ2-7; TRBD2 aligns across 13 bases. In germline, CDR1 is ENHRY, CDR2 SYGVKD. J lost 4 bases, V lost 5 bases, and 2 bases had no gene match. The CDR3 is 14 residues long. CDR3 in amino acids: CAISTSGGEYEQYF. CDR3 bases: TGTGCCATCAGTACTAGCGGGGGGGAATACGAGCAGTACTTC.

This clonotype was observed a handful of times. The J gene is TRBJ1-1, the V gene TRBV9, with D perhaps TRBD1 (6 bases). The CDR3 sequence is 17 residues long. CDR1 is SGDLS and CDR2 is YYNGEE in the germline V gene. Trimming removed 3 bases at V and 1 base at J, with 19 bases between. CDR3 residues: CASSGEQGTNKNTEAFF. In DNA, the CDR3 is TGTGCCAGCAGCGGGGAACAGGGCACTAATAAGAACACTGAAGCTTTCTTT.

This chain connects TRBV12-3 or TRBV12-4 to TRBJ1-5; 12 bases are a match to TRBD1. V shed 3 bases, J shed 5 bases, and the junction held 8 bases outside the gene matches. The CDR3 contains 17 residues. For the CDR3, the DNA is TGTGCCAGCAGTTTGGGACAGGGGGCCTTTGTCTATCAGCCCCAGCATTTT. Its protein is CASSLGQGAFVYQPQHF.

This clonotype turned up a few times. The rearrangement joins TRBV13 to TRBJ1-5; tentative D call: TRBD1 (5 bases). CDR3 size: 15 residues. Germline-derived CDR1 and CDR2 are PRHDT and FYEKMQ (reference sequence). V was trimmed by 5 bases and J by 4 bases, leaving 15 bases between them. Here the CDR3 DNA reads TGTGCCAGCAGCGTGGGGCCTGGTGATAATCAGCCCCAGCATTTT. Its protein is CASSVGPGDNQPQHF. The full variable domain, its missing parts supplied by reference TRBV13 and TRBJ1-5, is AAGVIQSPRHLIKEKRETATLKCYPIPRHDTVYWYQQGPGQDPQFLISFYEKMQSDKGSIPDRFSAQQFSDYHSELNMSSLELGDSALYFCASSVGPGDNQPQHFGDGTRLSIL.

This clonotype was seen only a few times. The V and J genes are TRBV12-3 or TRBV12-4 and TRBJ2-7, with D possibly called TRBD1 or TRBD2 (6 bases each). TRBJ2-5 matches the DNA end more closely, so the J call is doubtful. The CDR3 spans 12 residues. For the CDR3, the DNA is TGTGCCAGCAGTTTCGGGGGCCAGACCCAGTACTTC. Its protein product is CASSFGGQTQYF.

The genes are TRBV29-1 and TRBJ2-5, with TRBD2 identical over 9 bases. V was clipped by 0 bases and J by 4 bases; unmatched bases: 0. Germline V gives CDR1 SQVTM, CDR2 ANQGSEA. The CDR3 loop spans 13 amino acids. CDR3: CSVEETSGETQYF. The CDR3 DNA follows: TGCAGCGTTGAAGAGACTAGCGGAGAGACCCAGTACTTC.

This clonotype was seen a handful of times. The chain combines TRBV20-1 with TRBJ2-6; no reliable D call. Germline values: CDR1 DFQATT, CDR2 SNEGSKA (reference sequence). Trimming took 6 bases from V and 2 from J, leaving 5 bases between them. This CDR3 spans 12 amino acids. In DNA, the CDR3 is TGCAGTGCCCTTACTGGGGCCAACGTCCTGACTTTC. Its protein is CSALTGANVLTF.

J is TRBJ2-3 and V is TRBV20-1; D unresolved. Germline V gene lookup returns CDR1 DFQATT and CDR2 SNEGSKA (reference sequence). The CDR3 consists of 18 residues. Trimming stripped 0 bases from V and 3 bases from J, with 22 bases between. This CDR3 reads CSARDRFRSRMGTDTQYF. The CDR3 coding sequence is TGCAGTGCTAGAGATCGTTTCCGCTCTAGGATGGGAACAGATACGCAGTATTTT.

The chain combines TRBV2 with TRBJ2-1; D remains unclear. From germline, CDR1 is SNHLY and CDR2 FYNNEI. The CDR3 runs to 13 residues. Trimming stripped 5 bases from V and 5 bases from J, with 10 bases between. The CDR3 DNA reads TGTGCCAGCAGTATCGACACCCACAATGAGCAGTTCTTC. Protein sequence: CASSIDTHNEQFF.